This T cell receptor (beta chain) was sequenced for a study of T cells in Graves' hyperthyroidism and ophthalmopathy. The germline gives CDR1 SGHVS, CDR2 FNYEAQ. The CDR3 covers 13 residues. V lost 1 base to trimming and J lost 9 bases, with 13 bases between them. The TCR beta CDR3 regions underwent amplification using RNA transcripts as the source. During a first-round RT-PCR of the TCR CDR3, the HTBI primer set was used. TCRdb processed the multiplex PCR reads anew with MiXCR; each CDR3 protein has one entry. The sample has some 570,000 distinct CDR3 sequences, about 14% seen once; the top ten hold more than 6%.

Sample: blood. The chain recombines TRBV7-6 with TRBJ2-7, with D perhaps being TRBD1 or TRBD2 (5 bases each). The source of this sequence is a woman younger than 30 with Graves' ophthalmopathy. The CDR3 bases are TGTGCCAGCAGCTTAGGAGGGACCCCGGGGCAGTACTTC. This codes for CASSLGGTPGQYF.